One and the same sample provided the 2 T cell receptor beta chains below, sequenced in a study of T cell responses to AZD1222 COVID-19 vaccine. Only in-frame clones appear in the TCRdb table, and some are missing; sequencing was by immunoSEQ multiplex PCR. The table lists about 100,000 clones, about 88% of them singletons. Here the sequenced sample was peripheral blood, taken on day 0 of AZD1222 vaccination. The receptors come from an adult in good health.

The rearrangement links TRBV19 to TRBJ1-5, with D perhaps TRBD1 (5 bases). Germline values: CDR1 LNHDA, CDR2 SQIVND (reference sequence). The CDR3 length is 14 residues. The V end was cut by 7 bases, the J end by 1 base, with 11 bases between. CDR3: CASKPGVSNQPQHF. The CDR3 coding sequence is TGTGCCAGTAAACCGGGGGTGAGCAATCAGCCCCAGCATTTT.

This clone was counted a few times. The CDR3 sequence: CASSLERQGGAFF. Here the CDR3 DNA reads TGTGCCAGCAGCTTAGAACGGCAGGGAGGAGCTTTCTTT. The V and J genes are TRBV7-2 and TRBJ1-1; a weak D match, TRBD1 (5 bases). V was shortened by 1 base and J by 10 bases, with 13 bases between the two germline ends. The germline CDR1 and CDR2 sequences are SGHTA and FQGNSA. CDR3 length: 13 amino acids.